The sequence of this T cell receptor (beta chain) was determined in a study of blood T cell repertoires in COVID-19. Overall study context: Researchers got acute and convalescent COVID-19 samples from the United States, Italy and Spain. Sources were T cells, B-cell-depleted T cells, or PBMCs; the material itself was cDNA or gDNA.

Per the study methods: Estimated nucleated cell counts came from reference gene primer amplification. Sequenced by immunoSEQ multiplex PCR; TCRdb stores in-frame clones only, minus some. That table furnishes V, J and clone size, whereas the DNA furnished D and trimming. The sample consists of over 200,000 clones, around 86% of them appearing once. The V gene lost 2 bases and the J gene lost 2 bases, with 15 bases spanning the gap. The CDR3 sequence is 16 residues long. Germline lookup yields CDR1 MNHEY and CDR2 SVGEGT. This receptor was taken from a man aged 60 to 69 who had recovered from COVID-19. The chain uses TRBV6-2 or TRBV6-3 and TRBJ1-1, with a weak D call TRBD1 (6 bases). Sequenced: peripheral blood. CDR3 sequence: CASSYTHRVRNTEAFF. The CDR3 DNA reads TGTGCCAGCAGTTACACTCACAGGGTGCGAAACACTGAAGCTTTCTTT.